This TCR beta chain stems from a study of T cell repertoires in cytomegalovirus infection. In TCRdb, the reads were re-called with MiXCR into one record per CDR3 protein. The table shows about 310,000 distinct CDR3 sequences, with 20% to 25% occurring only once. Details on this clonotype: Its antigen is still unknown.

The length of the CDR3 is 15 residues. Germline-derived CDR1 and CDR2 are LNHDA and SQIVND (reference sequence). Trimming left V 5 bases short and J 1 base short, with 14 bases between. This sequence originates from a human donor in good health (CMV status not recorded). Some clones in this sample may be carry-over from other donors' samples. This chain joins TRBV19 and TRBJ1-1; D possibly corresponds to TRBD1 (5 bases). The sample was cultured PBMCs, taken from culture after CMV antigen stimulation. This CDR3 is CASSGRRGKNTEAFF. For the CDR3, the DNA is TGTGCCAGTAGTGGCCGTCGGGGCAAGAACACTGAAGCTTTCTTT.